This T cell receptor (beta chain) was identified during a study of vaccination effects on CD4 cells after COVID-19. Whole-study context: The authors sampled three convalescent patients early and late after vaccination. Study-wide results and limits: Spike-reactive clones in convalescents after vaccination were chiefly newly vaccine-induced.

On this clone: The antigen remains unidentified.

Viral peptide pools were used in the ViraFEST assay to expand antigen-specific CD4+ T cells, and sequencing came afterward. After roughly 11 days in culture, the CD4+ T cells were isolated. A positive SARS-CoV-2 PCR test fell between March and December 2020. Participants were vaccinated with two doses of either the BNT162b2 or mRNA-1273 vaccine. Wells of around 2.2 million PBMC each were grown with 9.5 to 10 IU/ml IL-2 and approximately 9.6 ug/ml peptides. Half the medium was replaced with IL-2 medium on days 3 and 7. CDR1 and CDR2 (germline): MNHEY, SVGAGI. Trimming cost V 3 bases and J 8 bases, with 16 bases left between them. This CDR3 region has 14 residues. The assay was immunoSEQ multiplex PCR, and TCRdb's table has in-frame clones only and misses some. This repertoire shows 15,000 or so clones, around 76% found once; its top ten account for approximately 20%.

This specimen consisted of CD4+ T cells from PBMCs cultured with SARS-CoV-2 spike peptides, obtained after COVID-19 vaccination. The chain combines TRBV6-5 with TRBJ1-2, with D maybe TRBD1 (6 bases). The clonotype was recovered from a human donor who had a prior SARS-CoV-2 infection. CDR3 in amino acids: CASSYFRGADGYTF. The CDR3 DNA reads as TGTGCCAGCAGTTATTTCCGGGGGGCAGACGGCTACACCTTC.